What follows are 15 T cell receptor beta chains derived from one specimen sequenced in a study of graft-versus-host responses after intestinal transplantation. Libraries were prepared by immunoSEQ multiplex PCR; TCRdb keeps only in-frame clonotypes and omits some of them. The sample carries 100,000 or so clones, about 94% recorded once. Their target antigens are unknown. This sample comprised unstimulated CD4+ T cells sorted from spleen or lymph node cells, obtained before intestinal transplant. The receptors here all came from a human donor who received an intestinal transplant.

The chain combines TRBV7-2 with TRBJ2-3; a weak D match, TRBD2 (6 bases). CDR1 SGHTA and CDR2 FQGNSA come from the germline V gene. The CDR3 is made up of 13 amino acids. V was pared by 8 bases and J by 4 bases, with 13 bases between. The CDR3 here is CASCGGFPDTQYF. The CDR3 DNA reads as TGTGCCAGCTGCGGAGGGTTTCCAGATACGCAGTATTTT.

A single count supports this clone. The chain recombines TRBV6-1 with TRBJ2-3, with 12 bases that match TRBD2. Losses at the gene ends were 7 bases for V and 3 bases for J; bases not matched to a gene: 5. This CDR3 contains 15 residues. Germline V gives CDR1 MNHNS, CDR2 SASEGT. The CDR3 DNA sequence: TGTGCCAGCATTCTGACTAGCGGGAGTACAGATACGCAGTATTTT. It is translated as CASILTSGSTDTQYF.

V is TRBV11-2 and J is TRBJ1-6; 7 nucleotides agree with TRBD1. The CDR3 consists of 15 residues. Germline-derived CDR1 and CDR2 are SGHAT and FQNNGV. Germline trimming cut 5 bases from V and 7 bases from J; bases unmatched to any gene: 8. CDR3 amino acids: CASSTQGQTNSPLHF. CDR3 bases: TGTGCCAGCAGCACACAGGGACAGACAAATTCACCCCTCCACTTT.

This sequence joins TRBV11-2 and TRBJ2-7; 9 bases are shared with TRBD1. The junction had 4 bases not matched to a gene; V was cut back by 4 bases and J by 12 bases. This CDR3 is built from 11 residues. From germline, CDR1 is SGHAT and CDR2 FQNNGV. CDR3 coding DNA: TGTGCCAGCAGCTCGGGACAGGGCCTGTACTTC. This translates into CASSSGQGLYF.

The chain employs TRBV4-1 and TRBJ1-1, with D possibly TRBD1 on 6 matching bases. Germline CDR1 MGHRA, CDR2 YSYEKL. This CDR3 spans 15 amino acids. V lost 3 bases and J lost 4, with 15 bases in between. CDR3 in DNA: TGCGCCAGCAGCCAGGGGGACATCTCTGCCACTGAAGCTTTCTTT. Translation gives CASSQGDISATEAFF.

The chain carries TRBV30 and TRBJ2-1; D gene uncertain. The V and J ends lost 0 bases and 0 bases respectively, with 6 bases between them. Germline lookup yields CDR1 GTSNPN and CDR2 SVGIG (reference sequence). The CDR3 consists of 14 residues. The DNA of the CDR3 is TGTGCCTGGAGTGTGTCCGGCTCCTACAATGAGCAGTTCTTC. This codes for CAWSVSGSYNEQFF. Using reference TRBV30 and TRBJ2-1 for the parts outside the CDR3, the full variable domain is SQTIHQWPATLVQPVGSPLSLECTVEGTSNPNLYWYRQAAGRGLQLLFYSVGIGQISSEVPQNLSASRPQDRQFILSSKKLLLSDSGFYLCAWSVSGSYNEQFFGPGTRLTVL.

This clone appeared a single time. V gene TRBV28 combines with J gene TRBJ2-3; 7 bases line up with TRBD1. Germline lookup yields CDR1 MDHEN and CDR2 SYDVKM. The CDR3 loop spans 13 amino acids. V trimming: 10 bases; J trimming: 2 bases; junction bases outside the gene matches: 6. The CDR3 region is CAIGDSFTDTQYF. The CDR3 coding sequence is TGTGCCATAGGGGACAGCTTCACAGATACGCAGTATTTT. The full variable domain, completed using reference TRBV28 and TRBJ2-3, is DVKVTQSSRYLVKRTGEKVFLECVQDMDHENMFWYRQDPGLGLRLIYFSYDVKMKEKGDIPEGYSVSREKKERFSLILESASTNQTSMYLCAIGDSFTDTQYFGPGTRLTVL.

This clone was seen only a few times. The rearrangement links TRBV6-5 to TRBJ1-3; 8 nucleotides agree with TRBD1. CDR3 length: 16 amino acids. The V gene end was trimmed by 0 bases and the J gene end by 4 bases; junction bases not matched to a gene: 5. CDR1 is MNHEY and CDR2 is SVGAGI in the germline V gene. In nucleotides, the CDR3 is TGTGCCAGCAGTTACTCGCTGACAGGGGCAGGAAACACCATATATTTT. Its translation is CASSYSLTGAGNTIYF.

The V call is TRBV11-3, the J call TRBJ2-7; 7 bases map to TRBD2. CDR1 is SGHNT and CDR2 is YENEEA in the germline V gene. CDR3 size: 15 residues. With 2 bases clipped from V and 0 bases from J, the junction kept 4 bases outside the gene matches. This CDR3 reads CASSLMGGISYEQYF. CDR3 bases: TGTGCCAGCAGCTTAATGGGGGGGATCTCCTACGAGCAGTACTTC.

This rearrangement joins TRBV5-6 to TRBJ2-3, with 8 nucleotides matching TRBD2. The CDR3 consists of 15 residues. After removal of 4 bases from V and 1 base from J, the junction contained 5 bases not matched to a gene. CDR1 and CDR2 from the germline V gene are SGHDT and YYEEEE. The CDR3 region has the DNA TGTGCCAGCAGCCAAAAGACTAGCGGCACAGATACGCAGTATTTT. It encodes CASSQKTSGTDTQYF.

CDR3 sequence reads: CAWSVQGSYEQYF. CDR3 coding DNA: TGTGCCTGGAGTGTACAGGGATCCTACGAGCAGTACTTC. The chain recombines TRBV30 with TRBJ2-7, with D possibly TRBD1 on 6 matching bases. The CDR3 spans 13 residues. Trimming stripped 0 bases from V and 1 base from J, with 7 bases between. The germline V gene encodes CDR1 GTSNPN and CDR2 SVGIG (reference sequence).

This clone was detected only once. The V gene is TRBV27, the J gene TRBJ2-7; TRBD1 aligns across 9 bases. CDR3 length: 16 amino acids. The germline gives CDR1 MNHEY, CDR2 SMNVEV (reference sequence). V shed 6 bases and J 5 bases; nucleotides not matched to a gene: 14. Here the CDR3 reads CASRESRDRVLHEQYF. CDR3 DNA: TGTGCCAGCAGAGAAAGCCGGGACAGGGTCCTCCACGAGCAGTACTTC.

This clone was observed a few times. The rearrangement uses TRBV10-3 and TRBJ2-1; D not resolved. The germline V and J ends were trimmed by 5 bases and 0 bases, with 5 bases remaining between them. The CDR3 is 13 amino acids. Germline CDR1 and CDR2: ENHRY and SYGVKD. The CDR3 loop is CAISLSSYNEQFF. As DNA, the CDR3 is TGTGCCATCAGTCTCAGCTCCTACAATGAGCAGTTCTTC.

V gene TRBV10-1 combines with J gene TRBJ1-1, with 7 bases that match TRBD1. This CDR3 spans 13 amino acids. V gave up 7 bases and J gave up 1 base; unmatched junction bases: 3. Germline loops: CDR1 WNHNN, CDR2 SYGVQD (reference sequence). In nucleotides, the CDR3 is TGCGCCAGCAAGAAGGGGGCGAACACTGAAGCTTTCTTT. Translated, it gives CASKKGANTEAFF.

The CDR3 here is CASSSPPGTGTYEQYF. Written as DNA, the CDR3 is TGTGCCAGCAGTTCCCCCCCCGGGACAGGGACCTACGAGCAGTACTTC. The chain combines TRBV27 with TRBJ2-7; 9 bases are shared with TRBD1. J lost 2 bases, V lost 4 bases, and 9 bases had no gene match. The CDR3 spans 16 residues. From germline, CDR1 is MNHEY and CDR2 SMNVEV (reference sequence).